This T cell receptor (beta chain) is drawn from a study of blood T cell repertoires in COVID-19. Study at large: The analysed material was cDNA or gDNA that came from T cells, B-cell-depleted T cells, or PBMCs.

CDR1 and CDR2 (germline): SGHTA, FQGTGA. There are 14 residues in the CDR3. Trimming took 4 bases from V and 6 from J; bases not matched to a gene: 5. Original analysis: Using reference gene primer amplification, nucleated cell counts were estimated. Measured with immunoSEQ multiplex PCR; TCRdb has only the in-frame clones, and not every one. The V and J calls and the clone size are those of that table, but D and trimming were determined from the DNA. The table includes approximately 35,000 clones, around 90% detected once. The rearrangement joins TRBV7-3 to TRBJ2-2; TRBD1 matches 7 bases. This TCR derives from a woman in her 70s with active COVID-19. Sequenced sample: peripheral blood. CDR3 sequence (DNA): TGTGCCAGCAGCTCAACCCAGGGGGCCGGGGAGCTGTTTTTT. Amino acid sequence: CASSSTQGAGELFF.